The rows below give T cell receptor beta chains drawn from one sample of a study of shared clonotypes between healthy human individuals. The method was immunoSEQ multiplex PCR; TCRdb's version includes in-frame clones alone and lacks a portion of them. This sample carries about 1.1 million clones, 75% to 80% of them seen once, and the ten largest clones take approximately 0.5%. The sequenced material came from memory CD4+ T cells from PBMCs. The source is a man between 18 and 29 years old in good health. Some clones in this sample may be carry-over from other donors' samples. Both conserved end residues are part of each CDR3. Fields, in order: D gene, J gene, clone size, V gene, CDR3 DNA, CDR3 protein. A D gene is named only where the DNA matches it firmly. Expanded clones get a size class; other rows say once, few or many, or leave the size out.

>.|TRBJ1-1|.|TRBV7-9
TGTGCCAGCAGCCCCTCGGGGCCAGACACTGAAGCTTTCTTT
CASSPSGPDTEAFF
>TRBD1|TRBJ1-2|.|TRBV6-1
TGTGCCAGCAGCCCGGGGGGACAGATCGACTACACCTTC
CASSPGGQIDYTF
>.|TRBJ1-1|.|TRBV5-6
TGTGCCAGCAGCGGCGCCGGGACACATAACACTGAAGCTTTCTTT
CASSGAGTHNTEAFF
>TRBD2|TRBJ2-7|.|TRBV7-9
TGTGCCAGCAGTTGGGAACTAGCGGTGAACTCCTACGAGCAGTACTTC
CASSWELAVNSYEQYF
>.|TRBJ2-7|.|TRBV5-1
TGCGCCAGCAGCTTGGTTCGGGGTCCGGGGTACGAGCAGTACTTC
CASSLVRGPGYEQYF
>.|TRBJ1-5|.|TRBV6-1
TGTGCCAGCACCATTAGCAATCAGCCCCAGCATTTT
CASTISNQPQHF
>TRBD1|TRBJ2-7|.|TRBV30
TGTGCCTGGAGTGGACAACAGGGGAACGAGCAGTACTTC
CAWSGQQGNEQYF
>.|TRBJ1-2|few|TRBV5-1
TGCGCCAGCAGCTTCGGGGAGCGGAGTGGCTACACCTTC
CASSFGERSGYTF
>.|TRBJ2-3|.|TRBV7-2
TGTGCCAGCAGCCCTCCCGGAGCAAATACGCAGTATTTT
CASSPPGANTQYF
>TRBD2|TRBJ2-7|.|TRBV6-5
TGTGCCAGCAGCCCGGTAGGGGAGGGCGAGCAGTACTTC
CASSPVGEGEQYF
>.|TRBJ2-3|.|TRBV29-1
TGCAGCGTAGCCGGAGGGATCTCGAAAGATACGCAGTATTTT
CSVAGGISKDTQYF
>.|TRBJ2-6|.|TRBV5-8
TGTGCCAGCAGCGCCACCCGGTCCGGGGCCAACGTCCTGACTTTC
CASSATRSGANVLTF
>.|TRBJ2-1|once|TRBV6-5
TGTGCCAGCAGTTACCGTAACCGGGGTGAGCAGTTCTTC
CASSYRNRGEQFF
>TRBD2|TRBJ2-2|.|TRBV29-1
TGCAGCGTCCGACGGGGACTAGCGGCCACCGGGGAGCTGTTTTTT
CSVRRGLAATGELFF
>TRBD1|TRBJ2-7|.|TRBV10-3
TGTGCCATCAGTGCGACGGGACAGGGGAACGGCGAGCAGTACTTC
CAISATGQGNGEQYF
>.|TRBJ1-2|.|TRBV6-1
TGTGCCAGCAGTGAAGCTTCGGGGCTCTATGGCTACACCTTC
CASSEASGLYGYTF
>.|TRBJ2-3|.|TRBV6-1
TGTGCCAGCAGTGACATATCGCCAGATACGCAGTATTTT
CASSDISPDTQYF
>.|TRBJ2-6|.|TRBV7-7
TGTGCCAGCAGCCCAACCGGGACGATCTCTGGGGCCAACGTCCTGACTTTC
CASSPTGTISGANVLTF
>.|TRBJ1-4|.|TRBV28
TGTGCCAGCAGGGAGGGGGGAACTAATGAAAAACTGTTTTTT
CASREGGTNEKLFF
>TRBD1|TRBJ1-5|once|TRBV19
TGTGCCAGTAGCCCCCCGGGGACAGGGGGCAATCAGCCCCAGCATTTT
CASSPPGTGGNQPQHF
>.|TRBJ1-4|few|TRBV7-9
TGTGCCAGCAGCCTGAGAGGTCCTGCCGGGGGTAGTGAAAAACTGTTTTTT
CASSLRGPAGGSEKLFF
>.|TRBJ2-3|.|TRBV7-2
TGTGCCAGCAGCCCCCAAGGGGGTGGGACGCAGTATTTT
CASSPQGGGTQYF
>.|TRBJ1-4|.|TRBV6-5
TGTGCCAGCAGGTCAAATGGGCAGGGTGAAAAACTGTTTTTT
CASRSNGQGEKLFF
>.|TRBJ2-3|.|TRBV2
TGTGCCAGCAGTCTAGGGGGGCAGTCCACAGATACGCAGTATTTT
CASSLGGQSTDTQYF
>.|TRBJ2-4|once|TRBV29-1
TGCAGCGCGAGGGGGGCCCAAACAGGGCTAAACATTCAGTACTTC
CSARGAQTGLNIQYF
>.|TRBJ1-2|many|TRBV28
TGTGCCAGCAGTTTCCATAGGGGGGGCCCGCTGTCCTTCTACACCTTC
CASSFHRGGPLSFYTF
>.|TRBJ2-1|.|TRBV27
TGTGCCAGCAGTTTTAGCCTAGTTCGGGTTAATGAGCAGTTCTTC
CASSFSLVRVNEQFF
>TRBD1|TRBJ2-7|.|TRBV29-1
TGCAGCGTCTGGGGCGGCAGGGGGTTCAACGAGCAGTACTTC
CSVWGGRGFNEQYF